One and the same sample provided the 20 T cell receptor beta chains below, sequenced in a study of cytomegalovirus exposure and HLA in healthy donors. Libraries were prepared by immunoSEQ multiplex PCR; TCRdb keeps only in-frame clonotypes and omits some of them. This table has 150,000 or so clones, 89% appearing once. Input material: PBMCs. The receptors derive from a woman aged 18 to 35 in good health and CMV-seropositive.

The chain couples TRBV19 to TRBJ1-5; 10 bases map to TRBD1. The germline gives CDR1 LNHDA, CDR2 SQIVND (reference sequence). Trimming removed 0 bases from V and 2 bases from J; junction bases left unmatched: 1. This CDR3 region has 16 residues. CDR3 in amino acids: CASSIEGTGGNQPQHF. CDR3 bases: TGTGCCAGTAGTATAGAAGGGACAGGGGGCAATCAGCCCCAGCATTTT.

The chain is built from TRBV28 and TRBJ1-5, with 9 nucleotides matching TRBD1. This CDR3 is 14 amino acids long. J lost 5 bases, V lost 5 bases, and 4 bases had no gene match. Germline lookup yields CDR1 MDHEN and CDR2 SYDVKM. The CDR3 region has the DNA TGTGCCAGCAGTGGAGGACAGGGGTATCAGCCCCAGCATTTT. Encoded protein: CASSGGQGYQPQHF.

The V and J genes are TRBV27 and TRBJ2-5, with 7 bases matching TRBD1. Trimming cost V 2 bases and J 2 bases; bases outside gene matches: 5. Germline V lookup: CDR1 MNHEY, CDR2 SMNVEV (reference sequence). This CDR3 has 15 residues. Here the CDR3 reads CASSLGTDLQETQYF. The CDR3 nucleotides read TGTGCCAGCAGTTTAGGGACAGACCTACAAGAGACCCAGTACTTC.

This chain joins TRBV9 and TRBJ2-5; 8 nucleotides match TRBD1. Germline CDR1 is SGDLS and CDR2 is YYNGEE. The CDR3 is made up of 16 amino acids. V shed 4 bases and J 4 bases; nucleotides not matched to a gene: 12. In nucleotides, the CDR3 is TGTGCCAGCAGCCACGACCAGCGGACAGGGCGAGAGACCCAGTACTTC. Protein product: CASSHDQRTGRETQYF.

For this clone: Other DNA sequences in the sample encode the same CDR3. V and J are TRBV5-5 and TRBJ1-6; 11 bases map to TRBD1. This CDR3 comprises 15 residues. V lost 0 bases, J lost 10 bases, and 3 bases stayed unmatched. The germline CDR1 and CDR2 sequences are SGHKS and YYEKEE (reference sequence). Here the CDR3 DNA reads TGTGCCAGCAGCTTGGAAGGGACAGGGGGATCACCCCTCCACTTT. Translated, it gives CASSLEGTGGSPLHF.

The chain couples TRBV2 to TRBJ1-1; the D is unclear. This CDR3 has 12 residues. The germline V and J ends were trimmed by 5 bases and 6 bases, with 10 bases remaining between them. Germline lookup yields CDR1 SNHLY and CDR2 FYNNEI. The CDR3: CASSRLIPEAFF. The CDR3 DNA reads TGTGCCAGCAGTCGACTGATCCCTGAAGCTTTCTTT.

This clone came up once. CDR3 bases: TGTGCCAGCAGCTTGGCCTACGGCTACACCTTC. This codes for CASSLAYGYTF. The chain joins TRBV5-6 to TRBJ1-2; no firm D call. V lost 0 bases and J lost 8, with 5 bases in between. Germline-derived CDR1 and CDR2 are SGHDT and YYEEEE. This CDR3 is 11 amino acids long.

This chain joins TRBV7-9 and TRBJ2-7, with 8 bases matching TRBD1. The trim removed 5 bases at V and 1 base at J, leaving 7 bases unmatched. Germline V gene data show CDR1 as SEHNR and CDR2 as FQNEAQ (reference sequence). The CDR3 consists of 15 residues. The CDR3, as DNA: TGTGCCAGCAGCCCGAGATGGGACAGGTCCTACGAGCAGTACTTC. This gives the protein CASSPRWDRSYEQYF.

The chain employs TRBV19 and TRBJ2-7; 8 bases align to TRBD1. The CDR3 has 16 residues. Germline values: CDR1 LNHDA, CDR2 SQIVND (reference sequence). Germline trimming cut 7 bases from V and 5 bases from J; bases unmatched to any gene: 16. CDR3: CASTPLPGQGGDEQYF. For the CDR3, the DNA is TGTGCCAGTACCCCCCTCCCCGGACAGGGAGGCGACGAGCAGTACTTC.

This sequence joins TRBV9 and TRBJ1-4; a weak D match, TRBD1 (5 bases). This CDR3 has 16 amino acids. Trimming left V 5 bases short and J 6 bases short, with 20 bases between. From germline, CDR1 is SGDLS and CDR2 YYNGEE. The CDR3 region is CASSGTPAFGHEKLFF. The CDR3 nucleotides are TGTGCCAGCAGTGGGACTCCGGCCTTTGGGCATGAAAAACTGTTTTTT.

This chain uses TRBV19 with TRBJ2-3; 10 nucleotides align to TRBD2. Trimming at V came to 4 bases and at J to 0 bases, leaving 4 bases not matched to a gene. The CDR3 extends over 16 amino acids. The V gene's germline CDR1 is LNHDA and CDR2 SQIVND (reference sequence). The CDR3 region is CASSNLAGASTDTQYF. The CDR3 DNA sequence: TGTGCCAGTAGTAATCTAGCGGGGGCTAGCACAGATACGCAGTATTTT. Variable domain in full (rest from reference TRBV19 and TRBJ2-3): DGGITQSPKYLFRKEGQNVTLSCEQNLNHDAMYWYRQDPGQGLRLIYYSQIVNDFQKGDIAEGYSVSREKKESFPLTVTSAQKNPTAFYLCASSNLAGASTDTQYFGPGTRLTVL.

J is TRBJ1-2 and V is TRBV10-3; no reliable D call. Trimming removed 10 bases from V and 6 bases from J, with 15 bases in between. CDR3 size: 12 residues. The germline V gene encodes CDR1 ENHRY and CDR2 SYGVKD. CDR3 in DNA: TGTGCCACCAAGACTAGTAGTCATGGCTACACCTTC. It encodes CATKTSSHGYTF.

This sequence joins TRBV4-1 and TRBJ2-7; 9 bases line up with TRBD1. Per the germline V gene, CDR1 is MGHRA and CDR2 is YSYEKL. The CDR3 is made up of 14 amino acids. J lost 2 bases, V lost 4 bases, and 3 bases had no gene match. CDR3 sequence reads: CASSPRQGAYEQYF. CDR3 bases: TGCGCCAGCAGCCCACGACAGGGGGCCTACGAGCAGTACTTC.

This clone was detected once. The J gene is TRBJ2-7, the V gene TRBV18; 11 bases line up with TRBD1. The CDR3 sequence is 15 residues long. The J segment lost 4 bases and the V segment lost 0 bases, leaving 2 bases of the junction unmatched. The germline CDR1 and CDR2 sequences are KGHSH and LQKENI. CDR3 protein: CASSPPGQGGYEQYF. The CDR3 coding sequence is TGTGCCAGCTCACCACCGGGACAGGGGGGGTACGAGCAGTACTTC.

The chain joins TRBV5-6 to TRBJ2-3; D uncertain. Germline CDR1 reads SGHDT; CDR2 reads YYEEEE. The V end lost 1 base, the J end lost 0 bases, and 9 bases lay between the germline ends. The CDR3 totals 15 residues. The DNA of the CDR3 is TGTGCCAGCAGCTTGTGGCGGTTAAGCACAGATACGCAGTATTTT. This sequence encodes CASSLWRLSTDTQYF.

The chain recombines TRBV2 with TRBJ1-2, with 7 bases fitting TRBD1. Germline CDR1 reads SNHLY; CDR2 reads FYNNEI. With 10 bases clipped from V and 4 bases from J, the junction kept 18 bases outside the gene matches. This CDR3 has 16 amino acids. CDR3 residues: CATDLQGNVFIYGYTF. In DNA, the CDR3 is TGTGCCACAGATTTACAGGGGAACGTTTTCATCTATGGCTACACCTTC.

This clone was seen a single time. The chain carries TRBV6-5 and TRBJ2-7; 10 bases align to TRBD1. The CDR3 consists of 14 residues. The V and J ends lost 4 bases and 6 bases, in that order; junction bases with no gene match: 6. Germline assignment: CDR1 MNHEY and CDR2 SVGAGI. This CDR3 reads CASSWGTGEAEQYF. The DNA for the CDR3 is TGTGCCAGCAGTTGGGGGACAGGGGAGGCCGAGCAGTACTTC.

V is TRBV10-3 and J is TRBJ2-1; D ambiguous. The CDR3 runs to 13 residues. The germline V and J ends were trimmed by 2 bases and 9 bases, with 11 bases remaining between them. Per the germline V gene, CDR1 is ENHRY and CDR2 is SYGVKD. As DNA, the CDR3 is TGTGCCATCAGTGAGCCGGTCCCGTTTGAGCAGTTCTTC. Amino acids: CAISEPVPFEQFF.

The chain is built from TRBV6-1 and TRBJ1-6; D unresolved. Trimming removed 3 bases at V and 12 bases at J, with 21 bases between. Germline V gene sequence: CDR1 MNHNS, CDR2 SASEGT. The CDR3 is 16 amino acids. The CDR3 reads CASSEEVEHAWGPLHF. The CDR3 region has the DNA TGTGCCAGCAGTGAGGAGGTGGAACACGCCTGGGGACCCCTCCACTTT.

For this clone: This sample includes further DNA sequences coding for the same CDR3. The chain employs TRBV5-1 and TRBJ1-1, with D perhaps matching TRBD1 (5 bases). The CDR3 totals 13 residues. Trimming stripped 2 bases from V and 2 bases from J, with 7 bases between. Germline-derived CDR1 and CDR2 are SGHRS and YFSETQ. The CDR3 loop is CASSFQGNTEAFF. The CDR3 nucleotides read TGCGCCAGCAGCTTTCAGGGAAACACTGAAGCTTTCTTT.